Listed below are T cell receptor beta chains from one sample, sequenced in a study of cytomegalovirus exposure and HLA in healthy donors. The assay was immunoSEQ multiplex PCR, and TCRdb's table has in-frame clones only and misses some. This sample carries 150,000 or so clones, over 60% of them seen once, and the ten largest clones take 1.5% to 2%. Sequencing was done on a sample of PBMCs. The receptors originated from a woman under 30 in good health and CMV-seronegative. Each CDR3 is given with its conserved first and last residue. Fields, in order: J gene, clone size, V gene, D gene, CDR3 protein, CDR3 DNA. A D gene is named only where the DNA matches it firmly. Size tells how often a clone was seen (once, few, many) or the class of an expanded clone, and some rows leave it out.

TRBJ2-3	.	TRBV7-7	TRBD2	CASSLRLAGTGTDTQYF	TGTGCCAGCAGCTTAAGACTAGCGGGAACGGGCACAGATACGCAGTATTTT
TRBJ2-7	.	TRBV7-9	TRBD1	CASSLYSRQGTKYEQYF	TGTGCCAGCAGCTTATACAGCCGACAGGGAACAAAGTACGAGCAGTACTTC
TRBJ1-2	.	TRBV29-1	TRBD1	CSVVGGQGMRYGYTF	TGCAGCGTTGTTGGGGGACAGGGAATGCGGTATGGCTACACCTTC
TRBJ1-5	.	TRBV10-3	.	CAISAAGNQPQHF	TGTGCCATCAGTGCGGCGGGAAATCAGCCCCAGCATTTT
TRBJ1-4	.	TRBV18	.	CASSPGGIAREKLFF	TGTGCCAGCTCACCCGGAGGCATTGCGCGTGAAAAACTGTTTTTT
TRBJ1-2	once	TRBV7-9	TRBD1	CSSSRGTGRQFNYGYTF	TGTTCCAGCAGCCGAGGGACAGGGCGACAGTTTAACTATGGCTACACCTTC
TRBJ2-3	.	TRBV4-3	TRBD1	CASSLTGVSDTQYF	TGCGCCAGCAGCCTGACAGGGGTCTCAGATACGCAGTATTTT
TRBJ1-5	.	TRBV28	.	CASLTAAGAGQPQHF	TGTGCCAGCCTCACAGCGGCAGGGGCAGGTCAGCCCCAGCATTTT
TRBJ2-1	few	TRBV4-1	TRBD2	CASSQVLGLADDSNEQFF	TGCGCCAGCAGCCAAGTGTTGGGACTAGCGGATGACAGCAATGAGCAGTTCTTC
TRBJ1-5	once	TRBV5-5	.	CASSFGQDQPQHF	TGTGCCAGCAGCTTTGGCCAAGATCAGCCCCAGCATTTT
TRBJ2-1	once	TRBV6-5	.	CAEQGHTVCGEQFF	TGTGCCGAACAGGGACATACCGTTTGTGGAGAGCAGTTCTTC
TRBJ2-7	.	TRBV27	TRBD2	CASSSGLAGNEQYF	TGTGCCAGCAGTTCGGGACTAGCGGGGAACGAGCAGTACTTC
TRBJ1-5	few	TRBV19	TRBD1	CATTGQSNQPQHF	TGTGCCACCACGGGACAGAGCAATCAGCCCCAGCATTTT
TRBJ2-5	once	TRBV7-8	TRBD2	CASSFPGQGRLAGAPTQYF	TGTGCCAGCAGCTTTCCGGGACAGGGAAGACTAGCGGGGGCCCCAACCCAGTACTTC
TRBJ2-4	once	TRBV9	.	CASSVGAASLQNIQYF	TGTGCCAGCAGCGTAGGGGCCGCGAGTCTTCAAAACATTCAGTACTTC
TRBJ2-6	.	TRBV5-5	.	CASYTGSGANVLTF	TGTGCCAGCTATACGGGCTCTGGGGCCAACGTCCTGACTTTC
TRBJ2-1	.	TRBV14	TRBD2	CASSFGLAGVSYNEQFF	TGTGCCAGCAGCTTCGGACTAGCGGGGGTGTCCTACAATGAGCAGTTCTTC
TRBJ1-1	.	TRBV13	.	CASSRRGLNTEAFF	TGTGCCAGCAGCCGGCGGGGGTTGAACACTGAAGCTTTCTTT
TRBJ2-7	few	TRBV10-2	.	CASIDAGGGSSYEQYF	TGCGCCAGCATCGATGCCGGGGGAGGAAGCTCCTACGAGCAGTACTTC
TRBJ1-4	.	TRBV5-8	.	CASTSRTNEKLFF	TGTGCCAGCACCTCCCGGACAAATGAAAAACTGTTTTTT
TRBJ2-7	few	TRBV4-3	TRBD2	CASSQDRAGGSYEQYF	TGCGCCAGCAGCCAAGATCGCGCGGGGGGCTCCTACGAGCAGTACTTC
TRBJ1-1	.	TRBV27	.	CASSNLGTEAFF	TGTGCCAGCAGCAACCTAGGCACTGAAGCTTTCTTT
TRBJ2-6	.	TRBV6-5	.	CASRDTANVLTF	TGTGCCAGCAGAGACACGGCAAACGTCCTGACTTTC
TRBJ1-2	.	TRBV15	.	CATSSREGQIYGYTF	TGTGCCACCAGTTCGAGGGAAGGACAGATCTATGGCTACACCTTC
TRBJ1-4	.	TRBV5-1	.	CASSLVGGGNEKLFF	TGCGCCAGCAGCTTGGTTGGGGGGGGGAATGAAAAACTGTTTTTT
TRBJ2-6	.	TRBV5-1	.	CASSFRQLSGANGLTF	TGCGCCAGCAGCTTCCGACAGCTCTCTGGGGCCAACGGCCTGACTTTC
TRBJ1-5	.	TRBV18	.	CASSATGSQQPQHF	TGTGCCAGCTCAGCGACAGGTTCTCAGCAGCCCCAGCATTTT
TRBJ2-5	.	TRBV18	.	CASSLDRQETQYF	TGTGCCAGCTCCTTGGACAGACAAGAGACCCAGTACTTC
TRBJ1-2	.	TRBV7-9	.	CASSHVGLRRDYGYTF	TGTGCCAGCAGTCATGTGGGGCTTCGCAGGGACTATGGCTACACCTTC
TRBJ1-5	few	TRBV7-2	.	CASSVDRDQPQHF	TGTGCCAGCAGCGTGGACAGAGATCAGCCCCAGCATTTT
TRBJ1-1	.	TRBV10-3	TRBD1	CAISEGDRGFQAFF	TGTGCCATCAGTGAAGGTGACAGGGGGTTTCAAGCTTTCTTT
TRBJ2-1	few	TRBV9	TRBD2	CASSGSAGAGGFYNEQFF	TGTGCCAGCAGCGGTAGTGCGGGGGCGGGAGGGTTTTACAATGAGCAGTTCTTC
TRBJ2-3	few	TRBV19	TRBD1	CASSIQGTGMFDTQYF	TGTGCCAGTAGTATACAAGGGACAGGGATGTTTGATACGCAGTATTTT
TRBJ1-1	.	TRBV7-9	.	CATVENTEAFF	TGTGCCACCGTAGAGAACACTGAAGCTTTCTTT
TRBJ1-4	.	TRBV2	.	CASSEARSGWRSNEKLFF	TGTGCCAGCAGTGAAGCGCGGTCAGGGTGGCGATCTAATGAAAAACTGTTTTTT
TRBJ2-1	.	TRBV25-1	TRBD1	CASSGIGDRAVFF	TGTGCCAGCAGTGGTATAGGGGACAGGGCCGTGTTCTTC
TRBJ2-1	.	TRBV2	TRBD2	CASSRLAGGYEQFF	TGTGCCAGCAGTAGACTAGCGGGGGGCTATGAGCAGTTCTTC
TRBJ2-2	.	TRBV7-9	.	CASSLTGFNTGELFF	TGTGCCAGCAGCTTGACAGGATTTAACACCGGGGAGCTGTTTTTT
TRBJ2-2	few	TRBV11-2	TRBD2	CASSLFWLAGNTGELFF	TGTGCCAGCAGCTTATTTTGGCTAGCGGGAAACACCGGGGAGCTGTTTTTT
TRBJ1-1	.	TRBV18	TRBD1	CASSPEGAGTEAFF	TGTGCCAGCTCACCGGAGGGGGCAGGTACTGAAGCTTTCTTT